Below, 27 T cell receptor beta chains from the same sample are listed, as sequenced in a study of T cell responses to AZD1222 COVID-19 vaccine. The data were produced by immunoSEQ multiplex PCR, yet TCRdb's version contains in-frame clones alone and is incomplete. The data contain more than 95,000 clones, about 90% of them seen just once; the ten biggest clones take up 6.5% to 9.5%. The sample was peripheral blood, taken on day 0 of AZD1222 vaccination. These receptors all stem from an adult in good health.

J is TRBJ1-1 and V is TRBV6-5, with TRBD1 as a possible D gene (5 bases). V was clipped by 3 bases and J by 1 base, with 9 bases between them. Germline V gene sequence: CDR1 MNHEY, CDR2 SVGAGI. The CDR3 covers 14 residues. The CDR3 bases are TGTGCCAGCAGTTATGGGGGTGGGAACACTGAAGCTTTCTTT. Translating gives CASSYGGGNTEAFF.

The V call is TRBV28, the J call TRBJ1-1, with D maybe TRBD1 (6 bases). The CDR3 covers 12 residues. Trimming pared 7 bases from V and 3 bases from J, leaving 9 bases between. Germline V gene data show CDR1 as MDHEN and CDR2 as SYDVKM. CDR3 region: CASKGGDTEAFF. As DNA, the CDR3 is TGTGCCAGCAAAGGGGGTGACACTGAAGCTTTCTTT. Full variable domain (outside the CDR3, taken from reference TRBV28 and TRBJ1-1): DVKVTQSSRYLVKRTGEKVFLECVQDMDHENMFWYRQDPGLGLRLIYFSYDVKMKEKGDIPEGYSVSREKKERFSLILESASTNQTSMYLCASKGGDTEAFFGQGTRLTVV.

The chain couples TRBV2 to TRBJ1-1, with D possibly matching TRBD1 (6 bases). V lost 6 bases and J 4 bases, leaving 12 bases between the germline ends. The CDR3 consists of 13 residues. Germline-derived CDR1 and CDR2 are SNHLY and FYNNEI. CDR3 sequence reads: CASRPGTSTEAFF. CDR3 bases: TGTGCCAGCAGGCCCGGGACAAGCACTGAAGCTTTCTTT.

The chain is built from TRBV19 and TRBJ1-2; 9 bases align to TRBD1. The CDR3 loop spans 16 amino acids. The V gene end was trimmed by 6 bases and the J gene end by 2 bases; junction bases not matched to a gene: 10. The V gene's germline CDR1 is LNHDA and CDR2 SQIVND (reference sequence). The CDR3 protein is CASSPYGQGSNYGYTF. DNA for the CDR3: TGTGCCAGTAGCCCATACGGACAGGGGTCCAACTATGGCTACACCTTC.

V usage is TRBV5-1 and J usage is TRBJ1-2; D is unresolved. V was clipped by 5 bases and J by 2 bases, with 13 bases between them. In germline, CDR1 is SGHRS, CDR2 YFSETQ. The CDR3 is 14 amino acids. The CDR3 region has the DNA TGCGCCAGCAGTAATGGAAGACTGAACTATGGCTACACCTTC. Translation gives CASSNGRLNYGYTF.

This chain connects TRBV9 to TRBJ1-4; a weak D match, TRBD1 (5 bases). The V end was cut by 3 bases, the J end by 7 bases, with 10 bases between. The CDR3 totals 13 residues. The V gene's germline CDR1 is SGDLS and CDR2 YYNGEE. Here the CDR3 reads CASSGQGLEKLFF. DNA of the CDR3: TGTGCCAGCAGCGGCCAGGGCCTTGAAAAACTGTTTTTT.

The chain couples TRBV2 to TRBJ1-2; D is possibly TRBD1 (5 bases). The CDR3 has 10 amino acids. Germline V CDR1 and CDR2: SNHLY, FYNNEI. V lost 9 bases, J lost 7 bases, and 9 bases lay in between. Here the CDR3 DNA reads TGTGCCAGAGGGGAAACTGGCTACACCTTC. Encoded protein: CARGETGYTF.

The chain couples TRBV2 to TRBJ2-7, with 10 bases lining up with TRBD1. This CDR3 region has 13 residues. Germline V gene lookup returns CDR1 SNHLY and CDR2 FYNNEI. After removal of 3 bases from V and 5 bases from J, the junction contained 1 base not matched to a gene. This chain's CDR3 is CASSEGTGDEQYF. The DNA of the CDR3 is TGTGCCAGCAGTGAGGGGACAGGGGACGAGCAGTACTTC.

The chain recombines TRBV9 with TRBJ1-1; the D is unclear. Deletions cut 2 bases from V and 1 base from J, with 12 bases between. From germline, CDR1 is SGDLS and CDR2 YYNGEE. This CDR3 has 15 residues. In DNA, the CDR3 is TGTGCCAGCAGCGTTCCTCGTAAGGGGAACACTGAAGCTTTCTTT. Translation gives CASSVPRKGNTEAFF.

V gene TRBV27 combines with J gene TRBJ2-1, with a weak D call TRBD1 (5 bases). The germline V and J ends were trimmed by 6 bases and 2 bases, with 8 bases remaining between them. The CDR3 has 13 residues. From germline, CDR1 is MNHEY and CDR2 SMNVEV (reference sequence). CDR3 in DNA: TGTGCCAGCAGCTACAGGCCCTACAATGAGCAGTTCTTC. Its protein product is CASSYRPYNEQFF.

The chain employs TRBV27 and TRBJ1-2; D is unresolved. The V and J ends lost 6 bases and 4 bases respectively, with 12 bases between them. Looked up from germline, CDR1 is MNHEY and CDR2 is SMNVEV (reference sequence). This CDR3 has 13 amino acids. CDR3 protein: CASRPLGLYGYTF. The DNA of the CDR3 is TGTGCCAGCAGACCTCTTGGTCTCTATGGCTACACCTTC.

The CDR3 nucleotides are TGTGCCTGGAAGGCCCCGGGGAATTCACCCCTCCACTTT. Its protein product is CAWKAPGNSPLHF. The chain has TRBV30 and TRBJ1-6; D unresolved. Looked up from germline, CDR1 is GTSNPN and CDR2 is SVGIG (reference sequence). The CDR3 is 13 residues long. V gave up 4 bases and J gave up 7 bases, with 11 bases separating them.

The CDR3, as DNA: TGTGCCTGGAGTGGGCAGCGGGGGGGAGCGAATGAGCAGTTCTTC. It translates to CAWSGQRGGANEQFF. V and J are TRBV30 and TRBJ2-1; 10 bases are shared with TRBD2. The germline gives CDR1 GTSNPN, CDR2 SVGIG (reference sequence). This CDR3 contains 15 residues. V dropped 1 base and J dropped 7; count of bases not matched to a gene: 7.

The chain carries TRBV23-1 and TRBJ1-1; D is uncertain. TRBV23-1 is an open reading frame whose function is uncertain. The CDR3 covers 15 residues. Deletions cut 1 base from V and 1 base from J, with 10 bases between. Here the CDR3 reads CASSQLKRANTEAFF. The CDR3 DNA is TGCGCCAGCAGTCAATTAAAACGAGCGAACACTGAAGCTTTCTTT.

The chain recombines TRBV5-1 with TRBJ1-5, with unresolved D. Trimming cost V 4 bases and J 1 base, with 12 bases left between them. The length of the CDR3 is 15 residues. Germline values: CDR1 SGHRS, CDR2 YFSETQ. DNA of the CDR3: TGCGCCAGCAGCCCTGACGGCGGGAGCAATCAGCCCCAGCATTTT. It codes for CASSPDGGSNQPQHF.

CDR3: CASSETGIRNTEAFF. Here the CDR3 DNA reads TGTGCCAGCAGTGAGACAGGGATTAGGAACACTGAAGCTTTCTTT. The genes are TRBV6-4 and TRBJ1-1; 7 nucleotides agree with TRBD1. J lost 1 base, V lost 3 bases, and 5 bases had no gene match. The CDR3 length is 15 residues. From germline, CDR1 is MRHNA and CDR2 SNTAGT.

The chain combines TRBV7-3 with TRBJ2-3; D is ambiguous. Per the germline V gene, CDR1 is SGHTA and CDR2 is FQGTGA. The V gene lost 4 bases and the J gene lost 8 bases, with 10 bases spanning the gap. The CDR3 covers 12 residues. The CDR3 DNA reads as TGTGCCAGCAGCTCAGAGGTCGGTACGCAGTATTTT. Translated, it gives CASSSEVGTQYF.

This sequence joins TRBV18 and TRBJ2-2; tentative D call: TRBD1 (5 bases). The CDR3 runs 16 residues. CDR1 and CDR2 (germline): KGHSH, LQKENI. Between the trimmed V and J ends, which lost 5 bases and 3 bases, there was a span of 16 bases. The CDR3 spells CASSVLGPQDTGELFF. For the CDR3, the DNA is TGTGCCAGCTCAGTGTTGGGGCCACAGGACACCGGGGAGCTGTTTTTT.

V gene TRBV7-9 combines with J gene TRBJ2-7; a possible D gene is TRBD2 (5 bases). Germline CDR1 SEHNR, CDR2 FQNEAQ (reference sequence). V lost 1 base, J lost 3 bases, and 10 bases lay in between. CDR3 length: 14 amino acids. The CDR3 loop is CASSLDVGIYEQYF. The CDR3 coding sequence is TGTGCCAGCAGCTTAGACGTCGGGATCTACGAGCAGTACTTC.

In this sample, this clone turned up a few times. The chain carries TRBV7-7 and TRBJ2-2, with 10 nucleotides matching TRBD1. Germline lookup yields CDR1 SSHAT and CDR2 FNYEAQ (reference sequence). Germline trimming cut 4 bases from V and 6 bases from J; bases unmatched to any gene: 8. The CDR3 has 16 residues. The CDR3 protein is CASSSAGQGVPGELFF. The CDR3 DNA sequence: TGTGCCAGCAGCTCCGCTGGACAGGGGGTCCCCGGGGAGCTGTTTTTT.

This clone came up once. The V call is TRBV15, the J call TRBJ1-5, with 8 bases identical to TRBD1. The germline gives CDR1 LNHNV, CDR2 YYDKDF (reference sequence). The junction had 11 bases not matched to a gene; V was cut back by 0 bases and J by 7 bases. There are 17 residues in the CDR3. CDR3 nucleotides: TGTGCCACCAGCAGAGATCGCGCCGGGACAGGCCGCCAGCCCCAGCATTTT. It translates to CATSRDRAGTGRQPQHF.

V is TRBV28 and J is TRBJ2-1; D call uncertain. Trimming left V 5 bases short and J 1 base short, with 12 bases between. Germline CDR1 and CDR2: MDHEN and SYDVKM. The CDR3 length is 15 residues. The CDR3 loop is CASSIARSSYNEQFF. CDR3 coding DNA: TGTGCCAGCAGTATCGCCAGGAGTTCCTACAATGAGCAGTTCTTC. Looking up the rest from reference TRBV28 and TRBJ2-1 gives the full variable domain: DVKVTQSSRYLVKRTGEKVFLECVQDMDHENMFWYRQDPGLGLRLIYFSYDVKMKEKGDIPEGYSVSREKKERFSLILESASTNQTSMYLCASSIARSSYNEQFFGPGTRLTVL.

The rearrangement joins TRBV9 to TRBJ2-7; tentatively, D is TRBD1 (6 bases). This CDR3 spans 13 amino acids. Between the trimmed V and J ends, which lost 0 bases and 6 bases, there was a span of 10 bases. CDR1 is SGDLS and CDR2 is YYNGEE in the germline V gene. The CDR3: CASSVDFRGEQYF. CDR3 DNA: TGTGCCAGCAGCGTAGACTTCAGGGGCGAGCAGTACTTC.

CDR3 coding DNA: TGTGCCAGTAGTATTGGAGGCCCTGAAGCTTTCTTT. It specifies CASSIGGPEAFF. The V and J genes are TRBV19 and TRBJ1-1; the D is unclear. This CDR3 has 12 residues. Germline values: CDR1 LNHDA, CDR2 SQIVND (reference sequence). Trimming stripped 3 bases from V and 6 bases from J, with 8 bases between.

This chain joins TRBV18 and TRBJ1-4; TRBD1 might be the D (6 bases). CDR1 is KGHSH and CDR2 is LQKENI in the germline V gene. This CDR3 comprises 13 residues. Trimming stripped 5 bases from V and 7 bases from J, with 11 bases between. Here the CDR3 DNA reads TGTGCCAGCTCAGAACGACAGGCTGAAAAACTGTTTTTT. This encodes CASSERQAEKLFF.

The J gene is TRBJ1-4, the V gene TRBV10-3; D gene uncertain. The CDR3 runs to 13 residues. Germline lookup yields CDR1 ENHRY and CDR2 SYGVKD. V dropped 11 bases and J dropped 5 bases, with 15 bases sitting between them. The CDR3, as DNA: TGTGCCTCCCACGGGGATTTAAATGAAAAACTGTTTTTT. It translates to CASHGDLNEKLFF.

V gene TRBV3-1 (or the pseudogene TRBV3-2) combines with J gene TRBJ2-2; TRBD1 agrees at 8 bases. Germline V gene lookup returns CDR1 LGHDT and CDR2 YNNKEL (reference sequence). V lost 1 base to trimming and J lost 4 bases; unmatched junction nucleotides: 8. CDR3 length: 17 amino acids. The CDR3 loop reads CASSQVTDRVGTGELFF. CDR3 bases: TGTGCCAGCAGCCAAGTAACGGACAGGGTGGGCACCGGGGAGCTGTTTTTT.